Detailed here is one T cell receptor beta chain. What it binds is not known. This entry belongs to a study of siplizumab effects on memory and regulatory T cells. Cocultured for roughly 6 days at 37°C were the mixed lymphocyte reaction cells. Using immunoSEQ multiplex PCR, the repertoire was profiled, and TCRdb retains in-frame clones only, with some absent. The data contain under 15,000 clones, 47% of them seen just once; the ten biggest clones take up approximately 40%. J was trimmed by 4 bases and V by 0 bases; bases with no gene match: 8. Germline CDR1 SGDLS, CDR2 YYNGEE. This CDR3 region has 18 residues.

Sequencing was performed on CFSE-low (dividing) CD8+ T cells sorted from an allogeneic mixed lymphocyte reaction. The clonotype was recovered from a human donor in good health; the cells came from an allogeneic mixed lymphocyte reaction. Some clones in this sample may be carry-over from other donors' samples. The V gene is TRBV9, the J gene TRBJ2-3, with TRBD2 identical over 13 bases. The CDR3 nucleotides are TGTGCCAGCAGCGTAGGAAGGACTAGCGGGGGTTGGTCAGATACGCAGTATTTT. This sequence encodes CASSVGRTSGGWSDTQYF.